This entry is about one T cell receptor (beta chain). Its antigen remains unidentified. This record belongs to a study of cytomegalovirus exposure and HLA in healthy donors. Amplification used 60 Vbeta primers and 13 Jbeta primers. Only in-frame clones appear in the TCRdb table, and some are missing; sequencing was by immunoSEQ multiplex PCR. The sample carries about 110,000 clones, around 83% recorded once. Study-wide points: Presence/absence results assume similar sequencing depth per donor, which may not hold. In vitro, a few CMV-associated chains proved specific for CMV antigens.

V lost 6 bases to trimming and J lost 4 bases; unmatched junction nucleotides: 8. The CDR3 runs 15 residues. Germline values: CDR1 MNHEY, CDR2 SMNVEV (reference sequence). Sample: PBMCs. The TCR originated in a woman aged 60-75 years in good health and CMV-seropositive. The chain couples TRBV27 to TRBJ2-7; 11 bases agree with TRBD2. CDR3: CASRPGTSGFYEQYF. The CDR3 DNA reads TGTGCCAGCAGACCCGGGACTAGCGGATTTTACGAGCAGTACTTC.